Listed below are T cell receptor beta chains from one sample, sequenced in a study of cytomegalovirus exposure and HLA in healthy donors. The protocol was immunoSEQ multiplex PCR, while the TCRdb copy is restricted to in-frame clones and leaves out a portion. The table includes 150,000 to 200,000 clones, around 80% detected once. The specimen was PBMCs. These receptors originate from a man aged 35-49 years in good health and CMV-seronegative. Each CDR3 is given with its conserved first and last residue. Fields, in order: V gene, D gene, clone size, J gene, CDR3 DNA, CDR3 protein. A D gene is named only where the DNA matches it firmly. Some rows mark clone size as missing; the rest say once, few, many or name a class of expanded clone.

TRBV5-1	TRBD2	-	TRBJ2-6	TGCGCCAGCGGGAGGGAGGCTGGGGCCAACGTCCTGACTTTC	CASGREAGANVLTF
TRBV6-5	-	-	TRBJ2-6	TGTGCCAGCAGTTACGCAGGCTCTGGGGCCAACGGCCTGACTTTC	CASSYAGSGANGLTF
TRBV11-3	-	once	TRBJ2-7	TGTGCCAGCAGCCCCGGGATCACAAATCCCGACGAGCAGTACTTC	CASSPGITNPDEQYF
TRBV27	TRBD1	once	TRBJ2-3	TGTGCCAGCTCAGACAGGGGATGGACAGATACGCAGTATTTT	CASSDRGWTDTQYF
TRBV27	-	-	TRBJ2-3	TGTGCCAGCGGACCCCGGGAAGGAGATACGCAGTATTTT	CASGPREGDTQYF
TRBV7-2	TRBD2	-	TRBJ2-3	TGTGCCAGCAGCTTAGAGAACGGGGGGGCAGATACGCAGTATTTT	CASSLENGGADTQYF
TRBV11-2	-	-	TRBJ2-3	TGTGCCAGCAGCTTAGAACCGGTGCAGGGTACGCAGTATTTT	CASSLEPVQGTQYF
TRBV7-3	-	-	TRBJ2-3	TGTGCCAGCAGCTCCCAATCAGATACGCAGTATTTT	CASSSQSDTQYF
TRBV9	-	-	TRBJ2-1	TGTGCCAGCAGTCCCCTTTTTACTAACTCCTACAATGAGCAGTTCTTC	CASSPLFTNSYNEQFF
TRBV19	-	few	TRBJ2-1	TGTGCCAGTAGTATAGTCGGTCTAGCCTACAATGAGCAGTTCTTC	CASSIVGLAYNEQFF
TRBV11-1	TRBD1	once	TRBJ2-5	TGTGCCAGCAGCTGGACAGGGGCCCAAGAGACCCAGTACTTC	CASSWTGAQETQYF
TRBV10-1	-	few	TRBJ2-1	TGCGCCAGCGGTGACAGTCAAGCGAATGAGCAGTTCTTC	CASGDSQANEQFF
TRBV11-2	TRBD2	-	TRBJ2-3	TGTGCCAGCAGCCACTGGACTAGCGATGGGGATACGCAGTATTTT	CASSHWTSDGDTQYF
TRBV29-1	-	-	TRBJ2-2	TGCAGCGTTGAACAGGGGAGGGGCGGGGAGCTGTTTTTT	CSVEQGRGGELFF
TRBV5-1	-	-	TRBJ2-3	TGCGCCAGCAGCTTTTGGCCGGCGGCAGATACGCAGTATTTT	CASSFWPAADTQYF
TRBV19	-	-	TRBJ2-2	TGTGCCAGTAGACCACCCGGGATAGGCACCGGGGAGCTGTTTTTT	CASRPPGIGTGELFF
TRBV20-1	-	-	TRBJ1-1	TGCAGTGCTAGAGCGGGAGATGAAGCTTTCTTT	CSARAGDEAFF
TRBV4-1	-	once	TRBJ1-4	TGCGCCAGCAGCCCGGTGGACAGCGTTAATGAAAAACTGTTTTTT	CASSPVDSVNEKLFF
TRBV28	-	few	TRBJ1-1	TGTGCCAGCAGTTTTGAACTAAGGACAGCTGAAGCTTTCTTT	CASSFELRTAEAFF
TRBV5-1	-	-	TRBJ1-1	TGCGCCAGCAGCTTAAAACAGGGGAACACTGAAGCTTTCTTT	CASSLKQGNTEAFF
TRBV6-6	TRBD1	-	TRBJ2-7	TGTGCCAGCAGTTACGAGGGGGCTTACGAGCAGTACTTC	CASSYEGAYEQYF
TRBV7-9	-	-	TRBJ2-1	TGTGCCAGCAGCCCCGGACTTTTTGGTCCGCAGTTCTTC	CASSPGLFGPQFF
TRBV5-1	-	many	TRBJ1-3	TGCGCCAGCAGCCCCTGGACAGACTCTGGAAACACCATATATTTT	CASSPWTDSGNTIYF
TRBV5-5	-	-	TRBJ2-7	TGTGCCAGCAGCTTGGTAATTAGCTACGAGCAGTACTTC	CASSLVISYEQYF
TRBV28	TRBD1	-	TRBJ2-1	TGTGCCAGCAGTTCAACTACTGACAGGGCGGGTGAGCAGTTCTTC	CASSSTTDRAGEQFF
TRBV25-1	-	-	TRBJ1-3	TGTGCCAGCAGAAGGAGCGGAGACTCTGGAAACACCATATATTTT	CASRRSGDSGNTIYF
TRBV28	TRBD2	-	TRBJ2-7	TGTGCCAGCAGTCTGGGCGGGGTTAGCGGGAGGCGGGACGAGCAGTACTTC	CASSLGGVSGRRDEQYF
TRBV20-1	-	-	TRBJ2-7	TGCAGTGCCTCTGACAGCTACGAGCAGTACTTC	CSASDSYEQYF
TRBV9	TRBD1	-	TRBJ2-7	TGTGCCAGCACCATTCCCGAGACAGGGGGCTTCCTCTCCCACGAGCAGTACTTC	CASTIPETGGFLSHEQYF